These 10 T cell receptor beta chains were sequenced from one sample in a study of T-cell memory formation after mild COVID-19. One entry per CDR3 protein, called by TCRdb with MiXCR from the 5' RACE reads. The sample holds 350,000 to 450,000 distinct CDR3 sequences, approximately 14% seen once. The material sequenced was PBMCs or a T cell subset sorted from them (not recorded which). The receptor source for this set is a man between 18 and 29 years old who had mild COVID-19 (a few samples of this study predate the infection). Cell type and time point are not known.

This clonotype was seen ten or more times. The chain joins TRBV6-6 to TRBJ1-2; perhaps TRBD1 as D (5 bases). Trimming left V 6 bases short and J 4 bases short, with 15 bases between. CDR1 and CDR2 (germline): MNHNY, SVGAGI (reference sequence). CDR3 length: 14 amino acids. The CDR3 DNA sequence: TGTGCCAGCAGCCTTGGAGACAGCCTCTATGGCTACACCTTC. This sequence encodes CASSLGDSLYGYTF.

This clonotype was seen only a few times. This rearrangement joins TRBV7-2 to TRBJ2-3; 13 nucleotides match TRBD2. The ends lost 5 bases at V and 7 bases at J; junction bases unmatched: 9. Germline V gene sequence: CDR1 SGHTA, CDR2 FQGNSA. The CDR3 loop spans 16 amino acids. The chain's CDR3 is CASSPHTSGGGYTQYF. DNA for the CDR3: TGTGCCAGCAGCCCCCATACTAGCGGGGGGGGGTATACGCAGTATTTT.

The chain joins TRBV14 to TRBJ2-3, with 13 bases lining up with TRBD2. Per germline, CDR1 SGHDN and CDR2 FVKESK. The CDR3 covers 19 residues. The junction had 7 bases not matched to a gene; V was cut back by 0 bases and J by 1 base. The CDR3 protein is CASSQDLPGLAGGTDTQYF. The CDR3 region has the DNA TGTGCCAGCAGCCAAGATCTTCCCGGACTAGCGGGGGGCACAGATACGCAGTATTTT.

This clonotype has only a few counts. The CDR3 loop is CASSFGGPTGELFF. The CDR3 DNA sequence: TGTGCCAGCAGTTTTGGGGGGCCCACCGGGGAGCTGTTTTTT. This sequence joins TRBV27 and TRBJ2-2, with D possibly being TRBD1 or TRBD2 (6 bases each). CDR1 is MNHEY, CDR2 SMNVEV, per germline (reference sequence). The CDR3 contains 14 residues. Trimming stripped 3 bases from V and 4 bases from J, with 9 bases between.

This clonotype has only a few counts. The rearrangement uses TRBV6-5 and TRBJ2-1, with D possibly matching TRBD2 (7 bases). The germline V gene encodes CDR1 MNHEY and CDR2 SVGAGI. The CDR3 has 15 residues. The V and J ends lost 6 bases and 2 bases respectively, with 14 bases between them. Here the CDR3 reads CASRDEGGPYNEQFF. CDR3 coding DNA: TGTGCCAGCAGAGATGAGGGGGGGCCCTACAATGAGCAGTTCTTC.

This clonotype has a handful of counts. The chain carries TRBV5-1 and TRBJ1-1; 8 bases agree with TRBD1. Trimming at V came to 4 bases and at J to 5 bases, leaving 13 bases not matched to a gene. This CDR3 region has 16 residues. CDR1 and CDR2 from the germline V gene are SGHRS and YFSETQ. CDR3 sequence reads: CASSPLPGQGSTEAFF. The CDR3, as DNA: TGCGCCAGCAGCCCGCTACCTGGACAGGGAAGTACTGAAGCTTTCTTT.

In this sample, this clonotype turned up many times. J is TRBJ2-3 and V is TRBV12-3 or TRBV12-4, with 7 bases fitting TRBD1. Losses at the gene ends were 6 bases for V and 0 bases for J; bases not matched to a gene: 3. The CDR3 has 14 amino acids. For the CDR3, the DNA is TGTGCCAGCAGAGTGACAGGGAGCACAGATACGCAGTATTTT. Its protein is CASRVTGSTDTQYF.

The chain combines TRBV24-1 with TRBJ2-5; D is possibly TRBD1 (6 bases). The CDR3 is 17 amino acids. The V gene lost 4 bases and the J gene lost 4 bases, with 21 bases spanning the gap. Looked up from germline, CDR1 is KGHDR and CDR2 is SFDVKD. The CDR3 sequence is CATSENPGERGTETQYF. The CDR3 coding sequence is TGTGCCACCAGTGAGAACCCAGGGGAGAGGGGCACAGAGACCCAGTACTTC.

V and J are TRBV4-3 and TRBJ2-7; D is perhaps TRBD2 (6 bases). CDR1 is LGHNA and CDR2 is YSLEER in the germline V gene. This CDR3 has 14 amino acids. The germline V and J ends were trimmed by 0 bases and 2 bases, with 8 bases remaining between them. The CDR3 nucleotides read TGCGCCAGCAGCCAAGACTGGGGGGCCTACGAGCAGTACTTC. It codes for CASSQDWGAYEQYF.

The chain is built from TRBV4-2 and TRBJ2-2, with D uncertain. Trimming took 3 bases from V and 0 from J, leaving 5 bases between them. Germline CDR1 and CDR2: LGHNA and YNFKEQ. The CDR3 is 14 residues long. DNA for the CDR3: TGTGCCAGCAGCCACGGAGCGAACACCGGGGAGCTGTTTTTT. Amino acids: CASSHGANTGELFF.